The present T cell receptor beta chain was sequenced within a study of cytomegalovirus exposure and HLA in healthy donors. Study observations and caveats: Many donors shared some public TCRs, even though most TCR sequences were rare. Donors were assumed by presence/absence analyses to have roughly uniform sequencing depth.

There are 15 residues in the CDR3. V was pared by 2 bases and J by 0 bases, with 8 bases between. Per the germline V gene, CDR1 is SGHTA and CDR2 is FQGNSA. Likely unrecorded immune exposures existed in these nominally healthy donors. 13 Jbeta primers and 60 Vbeta primers were used for the PCR. Methods used by the authors: Later, 80 million or so unique TCR beta chains were counted in an analysis, and about 12 million of them were shared. Generated by immunoSEQ multiplex PCR, the TCRdb table keeps only in-frame clones and is missing some. That table is the source of V, J and clone size, and D and trimming were worked out from the DNA. The sample shows more than 85,000 clones, approximately 69% of them seen only once. Regarding this clone: Its antigen is currently unknown.

The chain employs TRBV7-2 and TRBJ1-5; TRBD1 is a possible D gene (6 bases). The sequencing sample was made of PBMCs. The sequence came from a man aged 25-45 years in good health and CMV-seronegative. The CDR3 region is CASSLQGYSNQPQHF. CDR3 coding DNA: TGTGCCAGCAGCTTACAGGGGTATAGCAATCAGCCCCAGCATTTT.